This T cell receptor (beta chain) emerged from a study of shared clonotypes between healthy human individuals. Study findings and constraints: Sampling covered blood only; tissue repertoires likely differ. Larger estimated richness was generally recorded for naive subsets relative to memory subsets.

Both subsets, CD45RA+ naive and CD45RA-negative memory, were split from the CD4+ cells. At the deep level, the assay was run. The table came from immunoSEQ multiplex PCR; TCRdb's copy has only in-frame clones and leaves some out. Of 1.6 million or so clones in the sample, 97% to 99% were seen once. Of note for this clone: Its cognate antigen is unknown.

The clonotype comes from a man aged 25-45 years in good health. Sequences were obtained from naive CD4+ T cells sorted from blood. The subset denotes: CD45RA+ positively selected.

The CDR3 here is CASSPPGATEAFF. In nucleotides, the CDR3 is TGTGCCAGCAGCCCTCCAGGGGCCACTGAAGCTTTCTTT. The chain combines TRBV7-9 with TRBJ1-1; TRBD1 might be the D (6 bases). The CDR3 sequence is 13 residues long. CDR1 SEHNR and CDR2 FQNEAQ come from the germline V gene (reference sequence). V was clipped by 5 bases and J by 4 bases, with 11 bases between them.